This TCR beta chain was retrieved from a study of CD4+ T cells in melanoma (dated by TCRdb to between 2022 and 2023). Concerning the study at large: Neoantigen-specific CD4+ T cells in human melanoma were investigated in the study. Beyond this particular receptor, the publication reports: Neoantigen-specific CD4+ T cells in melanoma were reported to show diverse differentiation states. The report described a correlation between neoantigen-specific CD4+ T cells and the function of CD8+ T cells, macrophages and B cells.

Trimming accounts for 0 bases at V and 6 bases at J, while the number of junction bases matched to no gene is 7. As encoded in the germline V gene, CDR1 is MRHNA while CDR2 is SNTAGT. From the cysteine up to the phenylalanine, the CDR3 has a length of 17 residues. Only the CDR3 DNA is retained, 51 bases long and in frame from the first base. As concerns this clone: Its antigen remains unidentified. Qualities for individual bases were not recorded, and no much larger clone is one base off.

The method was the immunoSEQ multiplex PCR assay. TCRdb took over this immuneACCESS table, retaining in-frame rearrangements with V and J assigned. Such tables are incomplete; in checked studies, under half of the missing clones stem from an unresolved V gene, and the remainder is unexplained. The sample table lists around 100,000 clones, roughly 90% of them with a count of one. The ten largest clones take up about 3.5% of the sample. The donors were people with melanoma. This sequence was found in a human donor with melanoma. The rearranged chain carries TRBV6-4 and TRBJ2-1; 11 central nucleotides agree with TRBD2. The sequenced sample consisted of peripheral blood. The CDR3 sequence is CASSDSIRTSGSNEQFF. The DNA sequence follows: TGTGCCAGCAGTGACTCAATCAGAACTAGCGGGAGCAATGAGCAGTTCTTC.